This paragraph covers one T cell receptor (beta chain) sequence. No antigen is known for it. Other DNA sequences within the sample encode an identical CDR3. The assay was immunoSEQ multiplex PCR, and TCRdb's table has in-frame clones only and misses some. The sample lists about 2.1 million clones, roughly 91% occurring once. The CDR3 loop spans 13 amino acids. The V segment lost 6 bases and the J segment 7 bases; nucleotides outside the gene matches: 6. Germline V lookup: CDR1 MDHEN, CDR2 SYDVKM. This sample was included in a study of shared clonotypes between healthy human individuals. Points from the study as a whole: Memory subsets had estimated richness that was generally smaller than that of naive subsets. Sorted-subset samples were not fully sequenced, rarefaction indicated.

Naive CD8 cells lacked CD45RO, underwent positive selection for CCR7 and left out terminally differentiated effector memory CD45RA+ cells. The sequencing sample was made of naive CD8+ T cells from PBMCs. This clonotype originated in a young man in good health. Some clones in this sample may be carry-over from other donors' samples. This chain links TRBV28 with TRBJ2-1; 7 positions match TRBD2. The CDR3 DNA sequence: TGTGCCAGCAGCCCGGGGGAGGGGAATGAGCAGTTCTTC. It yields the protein CASSPGEGNEQFF.